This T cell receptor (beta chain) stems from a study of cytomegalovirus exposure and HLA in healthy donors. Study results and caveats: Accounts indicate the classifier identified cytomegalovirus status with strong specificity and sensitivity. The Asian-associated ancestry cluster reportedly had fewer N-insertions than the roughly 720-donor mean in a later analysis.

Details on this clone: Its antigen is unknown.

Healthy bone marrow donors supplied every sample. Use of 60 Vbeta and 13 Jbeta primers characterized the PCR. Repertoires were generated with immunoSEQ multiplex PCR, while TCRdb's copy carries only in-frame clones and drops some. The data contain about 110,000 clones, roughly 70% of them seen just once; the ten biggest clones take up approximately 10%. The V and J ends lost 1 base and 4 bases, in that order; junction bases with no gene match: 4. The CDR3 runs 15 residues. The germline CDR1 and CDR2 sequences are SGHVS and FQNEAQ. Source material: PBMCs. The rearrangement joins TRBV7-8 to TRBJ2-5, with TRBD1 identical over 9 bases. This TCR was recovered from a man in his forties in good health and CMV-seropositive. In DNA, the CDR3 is TGTGCCAGCAGCTTAGGTGGGACAGGGACAGAGACCCAGTACTTC. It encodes CASSLGGTGTETQYF.